This T cell receptor beta chain was sequenced in a study of CD4 and CD8 cells across lung adenocarcinoma regions. About this clonotype itself: A junction boundary mismatches the germline segment, possibly from a read error.

The CDR3 has 12 residues. Looked up from germline, CDR1 is MNHNS and CDR2 is SASEGT. TCRdb independently ran MiXCR on the PCR reads; one entry per CDR3 protein. The table includes approximately 11,000 distinct CDR3 sequences, less than 60% detected once. Samples came from patients with localized non-small cell lung adenocarcinoma. Input material: CD8+ T cells from the margin of a lung tumor. The receptor was derived from a female donor with lung adenocarcinoma. The CD4 and CD8 labels of this study may be unreliable. The V and J genes are TRBV6-1 and TRBJ2-2, with D tentatively TRBD1 or TRBD2 (5 bases each). In DNA, the CDR3 is TGTGCCAGCTGTGCGGACACCGGGGAGCAGTTTTTT. Its protein product is CASCADTGEQFF.